The T cell receptor beta chain under discussion was sequenced for a study of molecular identifiers for immune sequencing clone quantification. The CDR3 loop spans 14 amino acids. Germline V lookup: CDR1 SGHRS, CDR2 YFSETQ. The V and J ends lost 1 base and 3 bases respectively, with 10 bases between them. This clonotype was seen many times. TCRdb called the PCR reads again in MiXCR, with one record for every CDR3 protein. This sample has approximately 93,000 distinct CDR3 sequences, with around a quarter found just once. The chain has TRBV5-1 and TRBJ1-1, with a possible D match to TRBD1 (5 bases). Sequenced: naive CD8+ T cells from blood, with Jurkat cell RNA spiked in. Subset indicated: FACS-sorted CD8+CD4-CCR7+CD45RA+ naive T cells. This TCR was recovered from a human donor in good health. Some libraries in this study had Jurkat cell RNA spiked in. As DNA, the CDR3 is TGCGCCAGCAGCTTGCCGGGGGGGGACACTGAAGCTTTCTTT. This sequence encodes CASSLPGGDTEAFF.